This is a list of T cell receptor beta chains from one sample in a study of T cells expressing NK-cell markers. TCRdb processed the 5' RACE reads again and assigns one entry to each CDR3 protein, with no DNA. The table gives roughly 420,000 distinct CDR3 sequences; the top ten clones make up 6% to 9.5% of it. The specimen sequenced was blood T cells: a sorted CD56 or NKG2C T cell subset, CD4+ or CD8+ T cells, or bulk PBMC T cells (not recorded which). These receptors were taken from a woman between 18 and 69 years old in good health. Each CDR3 is given with its conserved first and last residue.

J | V | CDR3
TRBJ1-6 | TRBV7-9 | CASSSRDFANLHF
TRBJ2-1 | TRBV12-3/TRBV12-4 | CASSLGLAGGVEQFF
TRBJ2-3 | TRBV4-3 | CASSPGHWDTQYF
TRBJ1-1 | TRBV29-1 | CSAILGGGEAFF
TRBJ1-1 | TRBV4-2 | CASSQDWGFGATEAFF
TRBJ2-2 | TRBV20-1 | CSARVGAGPANTGELFF
TRBJ2-7 | TRBV27 | CASSLRLADGYEQYF
TRBJ2-3 | TRBV7-2 | CASSWGSTDTQYF
TRBJ2-1 | TRBV19 | CASAGTGSYNEQFF
TRBJ2-3 | TRBV20-1 | CSAPPGGAGDTQYF
TRBJ2-4 | TRBV4-1 | CASSTGALAKNIQYF
TRBJ2-5 | TRBV30 | CAWSGKTRGQETQYF
TRBJ2-1 | TRBV29-1 | CSVGGGGGPYNEQFF
TRBJ2-3 | TRBV27 | CASSLSWGGLSTDTQYF
TRBJ2-3 | TRBV3-1 | CASSHKGGGTHTDTQYF
TRBJ2-1 | TRBV18 | CASSPGPDNEQFF
TRBJ2-2 | TRBV15 | CATQRGLAGTGELFF
TRBJ2-5 | TRBV20-1 | CSAPNHASGGQETQYF
TRBJ2-5 | TRBV7-2 | CASSLNKIQETQYF
TRBJ2-1 | TRBV6-5 | CASSYSGRYNEQFF
TRBJ2-5 | TRBV5-1 | CASSLLKGGKETQYF
TRBJ2-5 | TRBV4-2 | CASSPKTSGQETQYF
TRBJ2-2 | TRBV29-1 | CSVEDPGSNTGELFF
TRBJ2-2 | TRBV5-1 | CASSLEGAPIGELFF
TRBJ1-1 | TRBV30 | CAWSPGSLIMNTEAFF
TRBJ1-6 | TRBV9 | CASSAEGGTSPLHF
TRBJ1-5 | TRBV5-5 | CASSLPGRGNQPQHF
TRBJ2-3 | TRBV11-2 | CASSFFSADTQYF
TRBJ2-1 | TRBV27 | CASSFISGASSYNEQFF